One and the same sample provided the 29 T cell receptor beta chains below, sequenced in a study of OX40 agonist ivuxolimab in advanced cancers. Repertoires were generated with immunoSEQ multiplex PCR, while TCRdb's copy carries only in-frame clones and drops some. The repertoire consists of roughly 70,000 clones, with about 87% occurring once and the leading ten covering under 0.75%. The specimen comprised CD4+ or CD8+ T cells sorted from blood, sampled in a trial of the OX40 agonist ivuxolimab. The receptors were gathered from an adult with an advanced solid tumor such as melanoma, head and neck, liver or kidney cancer.

DNA of the CDR3: TGTGCCAGCAACATTAGACAGGGTGAGAAGAGTGGTCAGCCCCAGCATTTT. Translated: CASNIRQGEKSGQPQHF. The chain links TRBV28 to TRBJ1-5, with 7 bases lining up with TRBD1. The CDR3 has 17 amino acids. With V trimmed by 7 bases and J by 6 bases, 18 bases remained unmatched. Germline lookup yields CDR1 MDHEN and CDR2 SYDVKM.

The rearrangement links TRBV6-1 to TRBJ2-7; D remains unclear. Trimming removed 0 bases at V and 7 bases at J, with 4 bases between. The germline gives CDR1 MNHNS, CDR2 SASEGT. This CDR3 region has 11 residues. CDR3 nucleotide sequence: TGTGCCAGCAGTGAAGCTTGGGAGCAGTACTTC. The encoded protein is CASSEAWEQYF.

The rearrangement joins TRBV19 to TRBJ2-7; D gene uncertain. V lost 5 bases to trimming and J lost 3 bases, with 14 bases between them. CDR3 length equals 14 residues. Germline V gene sequence: CDR1 LNHDA, CDR2 SQIVND (reference sequence). The CDR3 region has the DNA TGTGCCAGTAGTCCCTTGACCAGGATCTACGAGCAGTACTTC. Translated: CASSPLTRIYEQYF.

Turning to this clone: It is unclear where the CDR3 begins or ends on the DNA, so no DNA is shown, and the CDR3 is as TCRdb lists it. The chain uses TRBV6-6 and TRBJ2-7. Germline CDR1 and CDR2: MNHNY and SVGAGI (reference sequence). The CDR3 region is 13 residues in length, termini included. CDR3 sequence: CASSTSDGYGQYF.

V is TRBV5-5 and J is TRBJ2-5, with D tentatively TRBD1 (7 bases). Germline lookup yields CDR1 SGHKS and CDR2 YYEKEE (reference sequence). The ends were cut back, 0 bases at V and 4 bases at J, with 16 bases in the middle. CDR3 length: 16 amino acids. CDR3: CASSLAGGTVGETQYF. In nucleotides, the CDR3 is TGTGCCAGCAGCTTGGCAGGCGGGACAGTGGGAGAGACCCAGTACTTC.

The chain links TRBV7-3 to TRBJ1-6; D perhaps matches TRBD1 (6 bases). V gave up 5 bases and J gave up 8 bases, with 16 bases separating them. Germline CDR1 SGHTA, CDR2 FQGTGA. This CDR3 is built from 15 residues. The CDR3 DNA reads TGTGCCAGCAGCCGCCAGGGGACCCCCGATTCACCCCTCCACTTT. Amino acids: CASSRQGTPDSPLHF.

V gene TRBV7-6 combines with J gene TRBJ2-1; 12 bases are shared with TRBD2. Per germline, CDR1 SGHVS and CDR2 FNYEAQ. This CDR3 is built from 17 residues. The V segment lost 4 bases and the J segment 4 bases; nucleotides outside the gene matches: 8. DNA for the CDR3: TGTGCCAGCAGCTCACACCTACTAGCGGGAGGTTACAATGAGCAGTTCTTC. Translation: CASSSHLLAGGYNEQFF.

The chain has TRBV28 and TRBJ1-2; D is unclear. The CDR3 is 13 amino acids. V lost 6 bases to trimming and J lost 8 bases, with 16 bases between them. Germline CDR1 MDHEN, CDR2 SYDVKM. The DNA of the CDR3 is TGTGCCAGCAGACTAGGTGGGGAGGTAGGCTACACCTTC. Translation gives CASRLGGEVGYTF.

V and J are TRBV5-4 and TRBJ2-2, with 10 nucleotides matching TRBD2. This CDR3 is built from 16 residues. Germline lookup yields CDR1 SGHNT and CDR2 YYREEE (reference sequence). V gave up 4 bases and J gave up 2 bases; unmatched junction bases: 5. Here the CDR3 reads CASSQTSGINTGELFF. The CDR3 region has the DNA TGTGCCAGCAGCCAAACTAGCGGGATTAACACCGGGGAGCTGTTTTTT. The full variable domain, in which reference TRBV5-4 and TRBJ2-2 provide the parts outside the CDR3, is ETGVTQSPTHLIKTRGQQVTLRCSSQSGHNTVSWYQQALGQGPQFIFQYYREEENGRGNFPPRFSGLQFPNYSSELNVNALELDDSALYLCASSQTSGINTGELFFGEGSRLTVL.

The chain recombines TRBV7-9 with TRBJ2-3; no clear D. V was pared by 2 bases and J by 7 bases, with 1 base between. The CDR3 covers 10 residues. Germline CDR1 SEHNR, CDR2 FQNEAQ (reference sequence). CDR3 protein: CASSLNTQYF. Written as DNA, the CDR3 is TGTGCCAGCAGCTTAAATACGCAGTATTTT.

The chain carries TRBV28 and TRBJ1-6; D ambiguous. Germline V lookup: CDR1 MDHEN, CDR2 SYDVKM. V lost 3 bases and J lost 10, with 13 bases in between. The CDR3 contains 14 residues. This CDR3 reads CASSFGGFGSPLHF. CDR3 DNA: TGTGCCAGCAGTTTCGGAGGGTTTGGGTCACCCCTCCACTTT. Complete variable domain (other parts from reference TRBV28 and TRBJ1-6): DVKVTQSSRYLVKRTGEKVFLECVQDMDHENMFWYRQDPGLGLRLIYFSYDVKMKEKGDIPEGYSVSREKKERFSLILESASTNQTSMYLCASSFGGFGSPLHFGNGTRLTVT.

This chain uses TRBV6-6 with TRBJ1-5; unclear D gene. Between the trimmed V and J ends, which lost 5 bases and 5 bases, there was a span of 16 bases. This CDR3 is 15 amino acids long. The germline CDR1 and CDR2 sequences are MNHNY and SVGAGI (reference sequence). CDR3: CASSPERVIDQPQHF. CDR3 in DNA: TGTGCCAGCAGTCCCGAGAGGGTGATCGATCAGCCCCAGCATTTT.

The CDR3 region is CASSRNSGRETGELFF. CDR3 DNA sequence: TGTGCCAGTAGTAGGAATAGCGGGAGAGAAACCGGGGAGCTGTTTTTT. J is TRBJ2-2 and V is TRBV19; 9 nucleotides line up with TRBD2. The CDR3 has 16 residues. CDR1 and CDR2 from the germline V gene are LNHDA and SQIVND (reference sequence). J was trimmed by 5 bases and V by 4 bases; bases with no gene match: 8.

This clone was seen just once. This chain uses TRBV30 with TRBJ1-2; 7 bases are shared with TRBD1. The CDR3 contains 13 residues. Germline V gives CDR1 GTSNPN, CDR2 SVGIG (reference sequence). V gave up 0 bases and J gave up 8 bases; unmatched junction bases: 6. As DNA, the CDR3 is TGTGCCTGGAGTGTAGACAGGGACCGAGGCTACACCTTC. Its protein product is CAWSVDRDRGYTF. Complete variable domain (other parts from reference TRBV30 and TRBJ1-2): SQTIHQWPATLVQPVGSPLSLECTVEGTSNPNLYWYRQAAGRGLQLLFYSVGIGQISSEVPQNLSASRPQDRQFILSSKKLLLSDSGFYLCAWSVDRDRGYTFGSGTRLTVV.

This clone was recorded once. The chain has TRBV5-1 and TRBJ2-7; TRBD1 is a possible D gene (6 bases). The CDR3 runs to 14 residues. Germline CDR1 is SGHRS and CDR2 is YFSETQ. V lost 2 bases and J 4 bases, leaving 13 bases between the germline ends. The CDR3 sequence: CASSLPGQLYEQYF. In nucleotides, the CDR3 is TGCGCCAGCAGCTTACCGGGACAATTGTACGAGCAGTACTTC.

V and J are TRBV10-2 and TRBJ1-5; D call uncertain. CDR1 is WSHSY and CDR2 is SAAADI in the germline V gene. The V and J ends lost 0 bases and 4 bases respectively, with 10 bases between them. This CDR3 is built from 15 residues. This chain's CDR3 is CASSESGGRNQPQHF. The CDR3 DNA reads as TGCGCCAGCAGTGAGTCCGGAGGGAGGAATCAGCCCCAGCATTTT.

This clone was seen only a few times. This chain connects TRBV7-3 to TRBJ2-7; D may be TRBD1 (6 bases). This CDR3 has 13 amino acids. Germline V gene lookup returns CDR1 SGHTA and CDR2 FQGTGA. Trimming stripped 6 bases from V and 2 bases from J, with 11 bases between. The CDR3: CASRKQGTYEQYF. CDR3 in DNA: TGTGCCAGCAGGAAACAGGGAACCTACGAGCAGTACTTC.

This chain joins TRBV11-2 and TRBJ2-7, with TRBD1 matching over 11 bases. The germline V gene has CDR1 SGHAT and CDR2 FQNNGV. The CDR3 loop spans 17 amino acids. Germline trimming cut 6 bases from V and 4 bases from J; bases unmatched to any gene: 14. CDR3 coding DNA: TGTGCCAGCAGTCTCGGACAGGGGGCGTTTATTTGGTACGAGCAGTACTTC. It translates to CASSLGQGAFIWYEQYF.

In the case of this clone: Its ends do not fully match the called genes, so a read error is possible. The chain is built from TRBV7-7 and TRBJ2-2, with D tentatively TRBD1 or TRBD2 (5 bases each). The CDR3 spans 14 residues. Germline loops: CDR1 SSHAT, CDR2 FNYEAQ (reference sequence). The CDR3 region has the DNA TGTGCTAGCAGCTTAGAGAGGGGCACCGGGGAGCTGTTTTTT. Translated: CASSLERGTGELFF.

V is TRBV6-7 and J is TRBJ2-2; D call uncertain. TRBV6-7 is an ORF for which the function is uncertain. Trimming stripped 4 bases from V and 4 bases from J, with 13 bases between. The CDR3 has 15 residues. The CDR3 nucleotides are TGTGCCAGCAGTTCCACAAAGACCATCACCGGGGAGCTGTTTTTT. This encodes CASSSTKTITGELFF.

On this clone: An end of the junction differs from the germline gene, which may be a read error. V usage is TRBV7-7 and J usage is TRBJ2-1; a possible D gene is TRBD2 (6 bases). CDR1 is SSHAT and CDR2 is FNYEAQ in the germline V gene (reference sequence). This CDR3 spans 13 amino acids. CDR3 DNA sequence: TGTGCTAGCAGCCTCGGGGCGGGGAATGAGCAGTTCTTC. Its translation: CASSLGAGNEQFF.

The CDR3 sequence is CASSLERQGYTF. CDR3 DNA: TGTGCCAGCAGTTTAGAGCGCCAGGGCTACACCTTC. The J gene is TRBJ1-2, the V gene TRBV28; D uncertain. Germline V gene data show CDR1 as MDHEN and CDR2 as SYDVKM. The ends were cut back, 2 bases at V and 8 bases at J, with 9 bases in the middle. The CDR3 sequence is 12 residues long.

The J gene is TRBJ2-1, the V gene TRBV28; D ambiguous. Germline CDR1 MDHEN, CDR2 SYDVKM. Trimming pared 6 bases from V and 8 bases from J, leaving 8 bases between. The CDR3 sequence is 11 residues long. The CDR3 sequence: CASSPRDEQFF. The CDR3 nucleotides are TGTGCCAGCAGCCCTCGGGATGAGCAGTTCTTC. The entire variable domain, with the rest obtained from reference TRBV28 and TRBJ2-1, is as follows: DVKVTQSSRYLVKRTGEKVFLECVQDMDHENMFWYRQDPGLGLRLIYFSYDVKMKEKGDIPEGYSVSREKKERFSLILESASTNQTSMYLCASSPRDEQFFGPGTRLTVL.

The chain couples TRBV6-5 to TRBJ2-1, with D possibly being TRBD2 (6 bases). The CDR3 consists of 15 residues. CDR1 MNHEY and CDR2 SVGAGI come from the germline V gene. Trimming left V 5 bases short and J 8 bases short, with 19 bases between. This chain's CDR3 is CASSRRLVRGDEQFF. For the CDR3, the DNA is TGTGCCAGCAGTCGCCGACTAGTCCGAGGGGATGAGCAGTTCTTC.

The chain has TRBV15 and TRBJ2-1; 11 nucleotides match TRBD2. CDR1 is LNHNV and CDR2 is YYDKDF in the germline V gene (reference sequence). The CDR3 totals 16 residues. V dropped 0 bases and J dropped 9; count of bases not matched to a gene: 7. The CDR3 sequence: CATSREVSGRGGEQFF. The CDR3 DNA reads TGTGCCACCAGCAGAGAGGTTAGCGGGAGGGGGGGTGAGCAGTTCTTC.

A single count supports this clone. The rearrangement joins TRBV6-5 to TRBJ2-1; 7 bases agree with TRBD1. CDR1 and CDR2 from the germline V gene are MNHEY and SVGAGI. V dropped 4 bases and J dropped 9; count of bases not matched to a gene: 9. The CDR3 length is 14 residues. The DNA for the CDR3 is TGTGCCAGCAGTTTTGACAGGGTGGCGGGTGAGCAGTTCTTC. Residues: CASSFDRVAGEQFF.

The genes are TRBV28 and TRBJ1-4; no reliable D call. Germline CDR1 and CDR2: MDHEN and SYDVKM. Trimming left V 3 bases short and J 0 bases short, with 11 bases between. The length of the CDR3 is 16 residues. This CDR3 is CASSFLTGATNEKLFF. The CDR3 coding sequence is TGTGCCAGCAGTTTCCTCACCGGTGCAACTAATGAAAAACTGTTTTTT.

The gene calls are TRBV28 and TRBJ2-7; 13 nucleotides align to TRBD2. J gave up 2 bases and V 6 bases, and 7 bases lay outside the gene matches. The germline gives CDR1 MDHEN, CDR2 SYDVKM. CDR3 length: 16 residues. The CDR3 nucleotides read TGTGCCAGCAGACATGGACTAGCGGGAGCAACCTACGAGCAGTACTTC. It codes for CASRHGLAGATYEQYF.

This CDR3 reads CASQRDGGYYEQYF. CDR3 nucleotide sequence: TGTGCCAGCCAGCGGGACGGCGGCTACTACGAGCAGTACTTC. J is TRBJ2-7 and V is TRBV18, with 7 bases identical to TRBD2. V was clipped by 8 bases and J by 3 bases; unmatched bases: 10. This CDR3 contains 14 residues. The V gene's germline CDR1 is KGHSH and CDR2 LQKENI. The full variable domain, rest sourced from reference TRBV18 and TRBJ2-7, is NAGVMQNPRHLVRRRGQEARLRCSPMKGHSHVYWYRQLPEEGLKFMVYLQKENIIDESGMPKERFSAEFPKEGPSILRIQQVVRGDSAAYFCASQRDGGYYEQYFGPGTRLTVT.